This T cell receptor beta chain originates from a study of blood T cell repertoires in COVID-19 (dated by TCRdb to 2018 to 2020). Describing the broader study: Samples covering the acute and convalescent phases of COVID-19 were provided by collaborators in the United States, Italy and Spain. Where available, HLA class I and class II types were taken from metadata supplied by the sample provider and were not determined by assay-based typing. Nearly every sample came with metadata listing a de-identified subject ID, COVID-19 status, age in years and sex. Samples came from the ongoing ImmuneRACE study (first 160 participants) plus 1,254 subjects from 6 global collaborators. Subjects who had been exposed to COVID-19, were actively infected with it, or had recovered from it provided the deeply sampled blood TCRbeta repertoires that made up the dataset. The repertoires were released in a freely available public database intended as a resource for research on the immune response to SARS-CoV-2. The material from the prospective study consisted of cDNA or gDNA derived from T cells, B-cell-depleted T cells, or PBMCs.

Regarding this clone: This clone's antigen is unknown. No base quality information exists; no much larger clone differs at one position.

Participants in the prospective study were enrolled through a virtual design, were aged roughly 18 to 100 years, and lived in 24 United States geographic areas. To assign participants to cohorts, the prospective study relied on clinical history that participants themselves reported in a screening survey and a study questionnaire. Recovered participants in ImmuneRACE Cohort 3 were defined by two consecutive negative NP/OP PCR tests, clearance by a healthcare professional, or resolution of symptoms. Mobile phlebotomists in the prospective study collected whole blood, serum and a nasopharyngeal or oropharyngeal swab from every participant. Participants in the prospective study had the option to provide additional blood draws and questionnaires over a 2-month period. Before DNA extraction, prospective study blood samples were shipped either frozen or at room temperature. TCRbeta CDR3 regions were amplified from genomic DNA by means of the immunoSEQ Assay, a bias-controlled multiplex PCR. The authors' pipeline ran thus. The number of nucleated cells in each sample was estimated by amplification of reference gene primers within the assay. Sequence reads were collapsed and filtered to measure the absolute abundance of every unique TCRbeta CDR3 rearrangement. For each sample, productive Simpson clonality was calculated by taking the square root of Simpson's diversity index across productive rearrangements. In its TCRdb copy, this immuneACCESS table keeps in-frame sequences only and misses some clones. Where compared with another copy, unresolved V genes explain less than half of these, and the others have no known cause. V and J calls and clone size are given by that table; D and trimming were obtained from the DNA. The sample table shows about 250,000 clones, and approximately 83% are seen once. Clones ranked in the top ten supply 3.5% to 4.5% of the sample.

Study-wide findings and limitations: The quantity of clinical and demographic metadata differed by source and by participant and was supplied without curation.

This receptor was identified in a woman aged 25 to 45 who had recovered from COVID-19. Sequenced material: PBMCs or T cells enriched from blood (not recorded which).

The CDR3 amino acid sequence is: CASSSTGQASGSPLHF. The DNA is TGTGCCAGCAGTTCGACGGGACAGGCAAGTGGTTCACCCCTCCACTTT. Recombination linked TRBV27 to TRBJ1-6, with 8 middle bases fitting TRBD1. From the germline V gene (reference sequence), CDR1 is MNHEY and CDR2 is SMNVEV. Including the terminal cysteine and phenylalanine, the CDR3 comprises 16 residues. Solely the CDR3 DNA is kept, with 48 bases framed from the first base. Trimming takes 4 bases off V and 9 bases off J; junction bases not matched to a gene: 11.